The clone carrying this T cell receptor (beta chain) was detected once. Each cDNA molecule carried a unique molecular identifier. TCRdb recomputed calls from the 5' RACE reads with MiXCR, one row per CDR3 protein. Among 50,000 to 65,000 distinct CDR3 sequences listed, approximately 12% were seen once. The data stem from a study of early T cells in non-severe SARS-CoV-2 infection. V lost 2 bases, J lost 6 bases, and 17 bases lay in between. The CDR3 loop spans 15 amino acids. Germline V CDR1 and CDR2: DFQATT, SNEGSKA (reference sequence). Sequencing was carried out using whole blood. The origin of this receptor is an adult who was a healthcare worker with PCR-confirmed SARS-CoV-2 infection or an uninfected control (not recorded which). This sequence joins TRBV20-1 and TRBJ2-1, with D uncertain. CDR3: CSARKTGLRANEQFF. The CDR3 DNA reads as TGCAGTGCTAGAAAAACCGGCCTTAGGGCCAATGAGCAGTTCTTC.